The clone carrying this T cell receptor (beta chain) was seen more than once but under ten times. Its antigen is unidentified. This sample stems from a study of response to subunit inactivated influenza vaccine. Whole-study results and caveats: Each seasonal flu vaccination may recruit only limited new T cells, authors suggested.

TCRdb used MiXCR to reprocess the RT-PCR reads, holding one entry per CDR3 protein. The sample records hundreds of thousands of distinct CDR3 sequences, approximately 15% being singletons. The CDR3 extends over 15 amino acids. V lost 4 bases and J lost 0, with 10 bases in between. Germline CDR1 and CDR2: WNHNN and SYGVQD (reference sequence). This TCR came from a man aged 50 to 75 who received an inactivated influenza vaccine. Material: CD4+ T cells sorted from PBMCs, obtained less than 25 months after vaccination. The chain recombines TRBV10-1 with TRBJ2-1; D perhaps matches TRBD1 (6 bases). Here the CDR3 reads CASSGPGVSYNEQFF. The CDR3, as DNA: TGCGCCAGCAGTGGGCCAGGGGTCTCCTACAATGAGCAGTTCTTC.